What follows is one TCR beta chain and its context. Its antigen is undetermined. This entry belongs to a study of T cell responses to AZD1222 COVID-19 vaccine. Findings and limits, study-wide: At baseline, seropositivity was found in only a handful of AZD1222 recipients. Mapped onto spike, vaccine-associated CD4 TCRs spanned it and were dominant at 160-218 and 743-854. Possibly, clonal diversity was underestimated; donors were largely white British and included more females.

The assay was immunoSEQ multiplex PCR, and TCRdb's table has in-frame clones only and misses some. The data show 110,000 to 150,000 clones, 93% seen once. J lost 6 bases, V lost 6 bases, and 12 bases had no gene match. This CDR3 comprises 16 residues. CDR1 is WNHNN and CDR2 is SYGVQD in the germline V gene (reference sequence). The receptor was derived from an adult in good health. This chain joins TRBV10-1 and TRBJ2-7, with TRBD1 matching 12 bases. The sample consisted of peripheral blood, taken on day 0 of AZD1222 vaccination. The CDR3, as DNA: TGCGCCAGCAGCGACACCGGGACAGGGGGCTTTGGCGAGCAGTACTTC. As protein: CASSDTGTGGFGEQYF.